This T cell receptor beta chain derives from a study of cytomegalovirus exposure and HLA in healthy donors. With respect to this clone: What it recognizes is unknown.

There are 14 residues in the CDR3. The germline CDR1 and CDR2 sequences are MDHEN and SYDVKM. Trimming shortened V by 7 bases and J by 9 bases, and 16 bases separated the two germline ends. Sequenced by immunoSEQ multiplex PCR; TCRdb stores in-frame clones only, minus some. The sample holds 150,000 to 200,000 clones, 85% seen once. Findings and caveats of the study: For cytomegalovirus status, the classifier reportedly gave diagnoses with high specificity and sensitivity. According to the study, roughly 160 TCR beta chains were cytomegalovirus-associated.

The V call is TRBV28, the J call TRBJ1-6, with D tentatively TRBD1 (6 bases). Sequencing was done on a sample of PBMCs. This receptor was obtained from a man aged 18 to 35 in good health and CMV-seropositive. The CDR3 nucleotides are TGTGCCAGCACACTCCAGGGGCGAGGTTCACCCCTCCACTTT. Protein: CASTLQGRGSPLHF.